This TCR beta chain was observed in a study of blood T cells in healthy people across ages. Primed by a sample-barcoded 5' primer and a J-beta primer mix, a second PCR proceeded for about 6 to 12 cycles. TCRdb independently ran MiXCR on the 5' RACE reads; one entry per CDR3 protein. The sample shows 1,500,000 or so distinct CDR3 sequences, roughly 43% of them seen only once. This clonotype was seen more than once but under ten times. The CDR3 spans 10 residues. V lost 6 bases and J 6 bases, leaving 7 bases between the germline ends. Germline CDR1 and CDR2: DFQATT and SNEGSKA (reference sequence). The chain uses TRBV20-1 and TRBJ2-3; D ambiguous. The sample was blood. The TCR sequence derives from a woman between 18 and 29 years old in good health. CDR3 protein: CSAFRDTQYF. CDR3 DNA: TGCAGTGCCTTCAGGGATACGCAGTATTTT.